This T cell receptor (beta chain) was identified in a study of Ad26.COV2.S vaccination and SARS-CoV-2 variants. Study in general: The COV1001 Ad26.COV2.S trial arm included the donor. Recipients of Ad26.COV2.S got it intramuscularly, once or twice 56 days apart. Notes on the study in general: Among vaccine recipients, spike-specific TCR breadth exceeded that of placebo recipients.

About this clone: Its antigen is unknown.

As to treatment: 15 to 20 received Ad26.COV2.S at low or high dose, single or two shots; 5 received placebo; per-sample allocation not given. After the first vaccine or placebo injection, samples were drawn on day 63. Donation came from an adult in Boston who was aged 18-55 years. Germline V CDR1 and CDR2: SNHLY, FYNNEI. The CDR3 consists of 15 residues. The junction had 5 bases not matched to a gene; V was cut back by 4 bases and J by 4 bases. Clones were read by immunoSEQ multiplex PCR, and TCRdb kept only the in-frame ones, dropping some. The table has 400,000 to 450,000 clones, over 75% seen once.

J is TRBJ1-3 and V is TRBV2; 9 bases map to TRBD1. The source of this sequence is a person aged 18-65 years who received the Ad26.COV2.S COVID-19 vaccine or a placebo. Here the sequenced sample was peripheral blood, taken in a trial of Ad26.COV2.S vaccine versus placebo. The CDR3 DNA is TGTGCCAGCAGTGGAAACAGGGGGCGAGGAAACACCATATATTTT. Translating it yields CASSGNRGRGNTIYF.